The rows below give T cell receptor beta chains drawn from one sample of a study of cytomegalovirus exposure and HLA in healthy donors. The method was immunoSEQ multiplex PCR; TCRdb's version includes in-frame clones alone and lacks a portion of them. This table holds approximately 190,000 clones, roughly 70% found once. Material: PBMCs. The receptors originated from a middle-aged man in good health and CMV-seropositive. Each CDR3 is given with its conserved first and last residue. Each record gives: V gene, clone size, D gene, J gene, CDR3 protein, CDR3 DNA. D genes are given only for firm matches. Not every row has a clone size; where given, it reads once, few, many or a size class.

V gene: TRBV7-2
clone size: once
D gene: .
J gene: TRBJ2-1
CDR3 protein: CASSPIWSSYNEQFF
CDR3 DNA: TGTGCCAGCAGCCCAATCTGGAGCTCCTACAATGAGCAGTTCTTC

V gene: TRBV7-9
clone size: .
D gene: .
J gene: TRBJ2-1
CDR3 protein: CASSLLFDSRNEQFF
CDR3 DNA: TGTGCCAGCAGCTTATTATTCGACAGTAGGAATGAGCAGTTCTTC

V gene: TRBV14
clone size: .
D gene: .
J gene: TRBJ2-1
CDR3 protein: CASSQVRGNEQFF
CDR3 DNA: TGTGCCAGCAGCCAAGTTCGAGGGAATGAGCAGTTCTTC

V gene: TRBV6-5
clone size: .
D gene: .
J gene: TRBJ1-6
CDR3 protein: CATGGQGRSPLHF
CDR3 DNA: TGTGCCACCGGTGGGCAGGGGAGATCACCCCTCCACTTT

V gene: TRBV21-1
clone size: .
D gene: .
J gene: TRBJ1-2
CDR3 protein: CASSKLPKGGAGAFHGYTF
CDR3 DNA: TGTGCCAGCAGCAAACTGCCCAAGGGGGGGGCAGGGGCATTCCATGGCTACACCTTC

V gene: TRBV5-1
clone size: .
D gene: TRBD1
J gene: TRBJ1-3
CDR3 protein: CASSFRGRGDTIYF
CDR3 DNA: TGCGCCAGCAGCTTCAGGGGGCGAGGGGACACCATATATTTT

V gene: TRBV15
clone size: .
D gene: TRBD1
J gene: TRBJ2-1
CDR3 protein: CATSRTGTYNEQFF
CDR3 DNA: TGTGCCACCAGCAGGACAGGGACCTACAATGAGCAGTTCTTC

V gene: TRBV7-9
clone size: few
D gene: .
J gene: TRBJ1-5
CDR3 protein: CSSSPGAGRNQPQHF
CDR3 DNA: TGTTCCAGCAGCCCAGGGGCAGGCCGCAATCAGCCCCAGCATTTT

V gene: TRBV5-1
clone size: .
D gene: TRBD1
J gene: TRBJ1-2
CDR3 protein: CASSLVGTGTYGYTF
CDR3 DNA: TGCGCCAGCAGCTTGGTGGGGACAGGGACCTATGGCTACACCTTC

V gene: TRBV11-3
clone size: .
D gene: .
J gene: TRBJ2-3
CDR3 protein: CASSSWGADTQYF
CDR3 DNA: TGTGCCAGCAGCTCCTGGGGAGCAGATACGCAGTATTTT

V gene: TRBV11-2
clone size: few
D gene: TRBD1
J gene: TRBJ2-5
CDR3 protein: CASSSGTVETQYF
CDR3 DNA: TGTGCCAGCAGCTCCGGGACAGTCGAGACCCAGTACTTC